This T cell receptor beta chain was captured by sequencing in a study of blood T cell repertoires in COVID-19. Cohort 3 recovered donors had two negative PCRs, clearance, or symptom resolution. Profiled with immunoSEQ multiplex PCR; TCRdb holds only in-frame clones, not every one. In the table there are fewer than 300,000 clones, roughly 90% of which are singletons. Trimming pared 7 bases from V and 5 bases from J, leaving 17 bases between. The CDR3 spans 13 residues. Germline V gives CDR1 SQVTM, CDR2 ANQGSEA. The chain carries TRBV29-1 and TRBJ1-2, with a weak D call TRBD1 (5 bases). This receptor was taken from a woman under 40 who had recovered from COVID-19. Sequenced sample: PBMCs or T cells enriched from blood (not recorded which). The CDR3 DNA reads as TGCAGCGACAAGGGGAGGCAGTTGTATGGCTACACCTTC. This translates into CSDKGRQLYGYTF.